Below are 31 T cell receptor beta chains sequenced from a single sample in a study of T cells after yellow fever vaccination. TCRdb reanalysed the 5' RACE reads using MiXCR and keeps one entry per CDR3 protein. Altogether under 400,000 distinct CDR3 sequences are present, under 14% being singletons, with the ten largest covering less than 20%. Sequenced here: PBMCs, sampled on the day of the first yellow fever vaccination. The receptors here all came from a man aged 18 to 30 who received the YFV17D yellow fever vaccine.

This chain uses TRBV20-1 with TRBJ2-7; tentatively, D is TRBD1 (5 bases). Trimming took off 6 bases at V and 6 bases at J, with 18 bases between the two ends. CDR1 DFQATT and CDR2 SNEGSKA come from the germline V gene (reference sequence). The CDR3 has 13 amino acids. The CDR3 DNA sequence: TGCAGTGCCCTACCGGGCAGGGCCAGCGAGCAGTACTTC. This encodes CSALPGRASEQYF.

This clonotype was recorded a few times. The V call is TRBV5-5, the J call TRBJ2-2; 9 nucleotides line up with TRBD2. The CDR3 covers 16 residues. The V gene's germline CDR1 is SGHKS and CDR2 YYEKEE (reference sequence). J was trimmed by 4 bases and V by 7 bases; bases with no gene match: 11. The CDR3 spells CASSTLAGAATGELFF. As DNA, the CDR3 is TGTGCCAGCTCCACCTTAGCGGGGGCCGCCACCGGGGAGCTGTTTTTT.

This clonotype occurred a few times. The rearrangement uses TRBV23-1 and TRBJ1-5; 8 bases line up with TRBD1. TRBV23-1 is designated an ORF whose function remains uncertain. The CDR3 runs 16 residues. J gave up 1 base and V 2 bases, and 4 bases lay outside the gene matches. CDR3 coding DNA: TGCGCCAGCAGTCAACCCCGACAGGGGAGCAATCAGCCCCAGCATTTT. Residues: CASSQPRQGSNQPQHF.

For the CDR3, the DNA is TGTGCCAGCAGCTTCGCGACTGTGGACCAGCCCCAGCATTTT. This codes for CASSFATVDQPQHF. The gene calls are TRBV7-9 and TRBJ1-5; no clear D. Germline V gene lookup returns CDR1 SEHNR and CDR2 FQNEAQ (reference sequence). CDR3 length equals 14 residues. The V and J ends lost 3 bases and 7 bases respectively, with 13 bases between them.

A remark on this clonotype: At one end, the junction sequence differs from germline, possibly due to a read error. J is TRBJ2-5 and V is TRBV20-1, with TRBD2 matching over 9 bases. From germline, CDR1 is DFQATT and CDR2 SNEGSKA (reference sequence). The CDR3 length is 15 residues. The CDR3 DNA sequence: TGCAGTGCTAGAATTGCTAGCGGGGACCAAGAGACCCAGAACTTC. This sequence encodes CSARIASGDQETQNF.

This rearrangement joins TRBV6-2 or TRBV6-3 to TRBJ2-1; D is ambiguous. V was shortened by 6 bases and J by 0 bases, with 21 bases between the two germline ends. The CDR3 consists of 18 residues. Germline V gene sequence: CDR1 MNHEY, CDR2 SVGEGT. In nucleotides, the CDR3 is TGTGCCAGCAGCCCCCTCCCGACTGGAAAGAGCTCCTACAATGAGCAGTTCTTC. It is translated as CASSPLPTGKSSYNEQFF.

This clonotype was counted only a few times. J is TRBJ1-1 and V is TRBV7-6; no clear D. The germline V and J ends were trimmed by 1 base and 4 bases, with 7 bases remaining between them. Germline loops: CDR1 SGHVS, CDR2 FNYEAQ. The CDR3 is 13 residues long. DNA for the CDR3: TGTGCCAGCAGCTTAGTCAATCCCACTGAAGCTTTCTTT. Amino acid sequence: CASSLVNPTEAFF.

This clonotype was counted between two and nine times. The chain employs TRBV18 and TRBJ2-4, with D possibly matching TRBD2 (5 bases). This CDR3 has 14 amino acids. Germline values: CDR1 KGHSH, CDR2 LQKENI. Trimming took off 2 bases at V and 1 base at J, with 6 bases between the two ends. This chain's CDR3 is CASSPGEAKNIQYF. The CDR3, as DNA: TGTGCCAGCTCACCAGGGGAGGCCAAAAACATTCAGTACTTC.

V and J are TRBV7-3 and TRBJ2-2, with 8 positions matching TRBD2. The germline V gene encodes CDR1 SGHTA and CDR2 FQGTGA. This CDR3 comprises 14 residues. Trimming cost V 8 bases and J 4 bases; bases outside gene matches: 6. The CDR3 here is CASREGLTTGELFF. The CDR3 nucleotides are TGTGCCAGCCGGGAGGGTTTGACCACCGGGGAGCTGTTTTTT.

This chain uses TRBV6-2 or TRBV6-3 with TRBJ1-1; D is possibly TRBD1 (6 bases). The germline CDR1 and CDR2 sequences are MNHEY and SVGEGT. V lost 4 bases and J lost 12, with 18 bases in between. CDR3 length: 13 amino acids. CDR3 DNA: TGTGCCAGCAGTTGGGGTCCTACAGGGATATCTTTCTTT. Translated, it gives CASSWGPTGISFF.

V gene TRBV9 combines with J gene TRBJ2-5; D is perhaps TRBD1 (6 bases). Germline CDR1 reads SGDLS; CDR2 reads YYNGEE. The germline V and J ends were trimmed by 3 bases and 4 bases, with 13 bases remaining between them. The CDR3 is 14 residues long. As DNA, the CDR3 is TGTGCCAGCAGCGGGTTCAGGGGCTTAGAGACCCAGTACTTC. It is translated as CASSGFRGLETQYF.

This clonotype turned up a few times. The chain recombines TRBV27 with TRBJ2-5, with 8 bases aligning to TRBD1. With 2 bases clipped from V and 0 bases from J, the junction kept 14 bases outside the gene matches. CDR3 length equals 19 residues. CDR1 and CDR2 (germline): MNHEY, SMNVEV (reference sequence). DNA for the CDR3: TGTGCCAGCAGTTTAAAACGGGGGACAGGACCCTACTACCAAGAGACCCAGTACTTC. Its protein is CASSLKRGTGPYYQETQYF.

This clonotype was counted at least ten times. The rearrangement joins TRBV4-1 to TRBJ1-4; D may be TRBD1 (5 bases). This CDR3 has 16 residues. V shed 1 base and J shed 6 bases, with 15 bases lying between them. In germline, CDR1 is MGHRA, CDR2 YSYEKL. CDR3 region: CASSQALETDHEKLFF. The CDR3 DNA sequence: TGCGCCAGCAGCCAAGCTTTGGAGACAGACCATGAAAAACTGTTTTTT.

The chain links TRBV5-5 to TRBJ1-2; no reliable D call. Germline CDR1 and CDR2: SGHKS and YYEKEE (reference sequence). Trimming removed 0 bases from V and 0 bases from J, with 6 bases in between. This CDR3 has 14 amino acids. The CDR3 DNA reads TGTGCCAGCAGCTTGGAGGGAGCTAACTATGGCTACACCTTC. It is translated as CASSLEGANYGYTF.

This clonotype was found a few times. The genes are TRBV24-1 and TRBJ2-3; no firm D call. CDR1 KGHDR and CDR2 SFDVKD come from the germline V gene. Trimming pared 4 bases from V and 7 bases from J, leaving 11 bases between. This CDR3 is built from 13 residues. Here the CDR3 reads CATSDPQSHTQYF. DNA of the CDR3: TGTGCCACCAGTGACCCACAGAGTCATACGCAGTATTTT.

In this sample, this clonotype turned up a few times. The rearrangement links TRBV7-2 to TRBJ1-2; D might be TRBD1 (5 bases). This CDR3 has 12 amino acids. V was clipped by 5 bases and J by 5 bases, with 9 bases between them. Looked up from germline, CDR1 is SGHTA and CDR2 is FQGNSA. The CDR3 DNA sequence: TGTGCCAGCAGCAGGGGAAATTATGGCTACACCTTC. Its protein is CASSRGNYGYTF.

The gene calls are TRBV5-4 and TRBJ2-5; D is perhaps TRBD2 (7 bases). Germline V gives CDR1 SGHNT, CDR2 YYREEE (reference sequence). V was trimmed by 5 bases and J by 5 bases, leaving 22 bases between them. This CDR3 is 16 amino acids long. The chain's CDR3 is CASRGGPGPRGETQYF. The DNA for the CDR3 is TGTGCCAGCAGGGGGGGGCCGGGCCCTAGGGGGGAGACCCAGTACTTC.

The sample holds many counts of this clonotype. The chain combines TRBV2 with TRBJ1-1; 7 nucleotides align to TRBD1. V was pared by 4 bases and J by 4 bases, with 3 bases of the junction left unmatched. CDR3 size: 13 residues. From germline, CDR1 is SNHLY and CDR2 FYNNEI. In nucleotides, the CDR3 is TGTGCCAGCAGTGGGCAGGGGGGCACTGAAGCTTTCTTT. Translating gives CASSGQGGTEAFF.

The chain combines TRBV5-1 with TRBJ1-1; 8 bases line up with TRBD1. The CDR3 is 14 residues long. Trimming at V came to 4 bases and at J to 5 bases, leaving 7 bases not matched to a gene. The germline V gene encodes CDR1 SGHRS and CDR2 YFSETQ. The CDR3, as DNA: TGCGCCAGCAGCCTTGGGACAGGTCCTACTGAAGCTTTCTTT. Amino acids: CASSLGTGPTEAFF.

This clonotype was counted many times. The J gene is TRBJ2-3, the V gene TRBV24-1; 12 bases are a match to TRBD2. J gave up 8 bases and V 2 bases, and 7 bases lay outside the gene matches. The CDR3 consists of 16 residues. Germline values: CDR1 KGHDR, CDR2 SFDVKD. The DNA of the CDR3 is TGTGCCACCAGTGATTCGGCTAGCGGGGGGGAGATTACGCAGTATTTT. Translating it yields CATSDSASGGEITQYF.

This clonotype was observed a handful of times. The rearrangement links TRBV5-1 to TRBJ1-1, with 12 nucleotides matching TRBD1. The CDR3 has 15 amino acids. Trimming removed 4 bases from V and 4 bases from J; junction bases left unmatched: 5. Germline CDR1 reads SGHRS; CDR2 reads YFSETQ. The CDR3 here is CASSVTGQGATEAFF. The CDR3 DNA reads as TGCGCCAGCAGCGTGACGGGACAGGGGGCCACTGAAGCTTTCTTT.

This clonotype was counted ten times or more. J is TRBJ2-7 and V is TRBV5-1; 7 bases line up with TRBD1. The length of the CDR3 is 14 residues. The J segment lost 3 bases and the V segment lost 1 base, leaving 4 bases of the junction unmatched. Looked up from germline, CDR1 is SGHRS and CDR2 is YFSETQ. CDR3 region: CASSLSYRGYEQYV. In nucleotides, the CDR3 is TGCGCCAGCAGCTTGTCCTACAGGGGCTACGAGCAGTACGTC.

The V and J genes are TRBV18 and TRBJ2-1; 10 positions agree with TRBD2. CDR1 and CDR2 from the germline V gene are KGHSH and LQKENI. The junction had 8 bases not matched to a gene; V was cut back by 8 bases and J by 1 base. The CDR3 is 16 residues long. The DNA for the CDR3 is TGTGCCAGCCGACATCTAGCGGGGGAGTCCTACAATGAGCAGTTCTTC. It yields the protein CASRHLAGESYNEQFF.

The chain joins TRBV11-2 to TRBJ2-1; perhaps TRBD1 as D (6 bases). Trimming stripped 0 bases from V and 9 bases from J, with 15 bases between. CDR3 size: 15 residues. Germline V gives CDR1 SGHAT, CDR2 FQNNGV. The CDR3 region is CASSLEGLAQGEQFF. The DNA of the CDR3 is TGTGCCAGCAGCTTAGAAGGTCTAGCACAGGGTGAGCAGTTCTTC.

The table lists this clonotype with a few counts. This CDR3 reads CASSFVGGGAPPGEQFF. CDR3 in DNA: TGTGCCAGCAGCTTTGTTGGAGGGGGGGCCCCACCTGGTGAGCAGTTCTTC. V gene TRBV7-2 combines with J gene TRBJ2-1; a weak D match, TRBD2 (7 bases). V was shortened by 3 bases and J by 9 bases, with 24 bases between the two germline ends. The CDR3 is 17 amino acids. Germline V lookup: CDR1 SGHTA, CDR2 FQGNSA. Filled out from reference TRBV7-2 and TRBJ2-1, the complete variable domain reads GAGVSQSPSNKVTEKGKDVELRCDPISGHTALYWYRQSLGQGLEFLIYFQGNSAPDKSGLPSDRFSAERTGGSVSTLTIQRTQQEDSAVYLCASSFVGGGAPPGEQFFGPGTRLTVL.

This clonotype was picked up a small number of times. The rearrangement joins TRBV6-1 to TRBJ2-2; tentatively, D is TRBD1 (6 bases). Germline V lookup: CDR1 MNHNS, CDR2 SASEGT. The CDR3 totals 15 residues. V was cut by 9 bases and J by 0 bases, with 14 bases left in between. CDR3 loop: CASGQGQTNTGELFF. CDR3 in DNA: TGTGCCAGTGGCCAGGGGCAAACGAACACCGGGGAGCTGTTTTTT.

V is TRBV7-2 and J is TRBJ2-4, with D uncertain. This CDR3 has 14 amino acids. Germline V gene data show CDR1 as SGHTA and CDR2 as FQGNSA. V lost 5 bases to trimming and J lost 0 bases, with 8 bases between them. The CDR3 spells CASSDFLAKNIQYF. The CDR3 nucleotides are TGTGCCAGCAGCGACTTCCTAGCCAAAAACATTCAGTACTTC.

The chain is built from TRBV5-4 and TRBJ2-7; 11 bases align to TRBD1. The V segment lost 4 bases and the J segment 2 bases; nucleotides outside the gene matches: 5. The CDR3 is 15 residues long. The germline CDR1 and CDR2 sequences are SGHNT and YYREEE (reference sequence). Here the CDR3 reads CASSRGQGEAYEQYF. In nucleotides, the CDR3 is TGTGCCAGCAGCAGGGGACAGGGGGAAGCCTACGAGCAGTACTTC.

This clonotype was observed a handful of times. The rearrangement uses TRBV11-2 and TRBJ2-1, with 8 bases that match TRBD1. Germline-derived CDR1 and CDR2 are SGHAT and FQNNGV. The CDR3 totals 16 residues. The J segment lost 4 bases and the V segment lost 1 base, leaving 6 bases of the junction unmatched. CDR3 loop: CASSLGGQGGYNEQFF. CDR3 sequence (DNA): TGTGCCAGCAGCTTAGGCGGACAGGGAGGATACAATGAGCAGTTCTTC.

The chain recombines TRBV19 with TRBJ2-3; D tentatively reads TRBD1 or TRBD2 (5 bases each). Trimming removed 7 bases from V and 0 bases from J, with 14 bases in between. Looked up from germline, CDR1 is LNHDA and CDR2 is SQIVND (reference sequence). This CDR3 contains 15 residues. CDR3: CASKGDWGSTDTQYF. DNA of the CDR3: TGTGCCAGTAAGGGAGACTGGGGGAGCACAGATACGCAGTATTTT.

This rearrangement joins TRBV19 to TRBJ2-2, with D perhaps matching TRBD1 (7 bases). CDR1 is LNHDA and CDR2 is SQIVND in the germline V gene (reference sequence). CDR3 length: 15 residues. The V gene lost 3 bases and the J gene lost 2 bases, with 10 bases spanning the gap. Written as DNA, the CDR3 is TGTGCCAGTAGTATCCAGGGGGGAAACACCGGGGAGCTGTTTTTT. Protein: CASSIQGGNTGELFF.